This TCR beta chain was captured by sequencing in a study of CD8 T cells in Susac syndrome. The CDR3 is 16 residues long. The trim removed 0 bases at V and 8 bases at J, leaving 8 bases unmatched. The germline gives CDR1 LNHNV, CDR2 YYDKDF (reference sequence). Purification of the CD8+ and CD4+ T cells relied on negative isolation, and TEMRA cells underwent FACS enrichment. cDNA came from around 0.5 to 1 ug RNA primed by random hexamers. TCRdb processed the immunoSEQ multiplex PCR reads anew with MiXCR; each CDR3 protein has one entry. The table includes a few hundred thousand distinct CDR3 sequences, around 93% detected once.

This clonotype was sampled from a human donor with multiple sclerosis. The rearrangement uses TRBV15 and TRBJ2-1; 9 positions agree with TRBD1. Source material: CD4+ T cells from PBMCs. CDR3 coding DNA: TGTGCCACCAGCAGAGATCGGGACAGGGAAATCGATGAGCAGTTCTTC. Translating gives CATSRDRDREIDEQFF.